This entry is about one T cell receptor (beta chain). Its antigen target is currently unknown. No much larger clone is present one base from it, and per-base qualities are unavailable. The treatment or condition label, as the study defines it: approximately 11-day PBMC culture with coronavirus spike peptide pools or control peptides (ViraFEST assay). The study used the ViraFEST assay, which expanded antigen-specific T cells with peptide pools and then identified expanded clonotypes by TCR sequencing. Positive SARS-CoV-2 PCR tests in the convalescent patients dated from March to December 2020, before Alpha, Beta and Delta variants emerged in the United States. PBMCs were cultured at around 2.2 million per well in IMDM supplemented with 5% human AB serum and 8.5 to 10 IU/ml IL-2, with 9.5 to 10 ug/ml peptide pools added. On days 3 and 7, half of the culture medium was replaced with fresh IL-2-containing medium. After 10 days of culture, CD4+ T cells were isolated by negative selection using the EasySep CD4+ T cell isolation kit. PBMCs were separated from whole blood using Ficoll-Paque Plus gradient centrifugation and then either used fresh or cryopreserved at -140C. Each culture condition was generally run in triplicate wells.

This entry belongs to a study of vaccination and CD4 T cells after COVID-19 (dated 2022 in TCRdb). About the study as a whole: Convalescent patients had a positive SARS-CoV-2 result on nasal swab PCR, and of these patients, 8 or 9 had mild disease and one had severe disease. Participants received two doses of either the Pfizer-BioNTech BNT162b2 vaccine (n=8) or the Moderna mRNA-1273 vaccine (n=2). The spike-specific CD4+ TCR repertoire was compared before and after mRNA vaccination in 10 COVID-19 convalescent patients and a few infection-naive healthy vaccine recipients. Post-COVID blood samples were collected from convalescent patients a median of approximately 93 days after diagnosis, with a range of roughly 35 to 180 days. Post-vaccine blood samples were obtained a median of about 70 days after the second vaccine dose, with a range of about 14 to 250 days. Overlapping spike peptide pools from SARS-CoV-2 and from the common cold coronaviruses HCoV-NL63, HCoV-OC43 and HCoV-229E were used as culture stimuli. The convalescent cohort included six males and four females, with two Hispanic individuals, seven Caucasians, two Asians and one multiracial person. Control cultures received a CEFX viral epitope pool as the positive control, an HIV-1 Nef peptide pool as the negative control, or no peptide. Results and caveats for the whole study, not just this receptor: Nearly all vaccine-specific clones in convalescent patients (304 of 307) were mono-reactive for SARS-CoV-2 spike rather than cross-reactive with common cold coronaviruses. In convalescent patients, a median around 89% of post-vaccine SARS-CoV-2-reactive clones were detected only after vaccination, suggesting vaccine-specific priming. The number of convalescent patients in the study was relatively small, and the study did not examine early timepoints following natural infection. Although the median number of SARS-CoV-2-reactive clonotypes went up from 20 to 25 after infection to 38 after vaccination, the increase was not significant.

Library preparation used PCR. TCR sequencing of DNA from cultured CD4+ T cells used the Oncomine TCR Beta short-read assay at the Johns Hopkins FTIC core. The QIAamp micro DNA kit was used to extract genomic DNA from the cultured CD4+ T cells. The Oncomine TCR Beta libraries from cultured CD4+ T cells were pooled using unique dual indexes and then sequenced on an Illumina iSeq 100. The authors processed their data as follows. Non-productive sequences were removed, and CDR3s not starting with C, not ending with F or W, or shorter than 7 amino acids were discarded. Antigen-specific clonotypes were identified using the MANAFEST web application through comparison of peptide-stimulated wells with reference and other culture wells. An FDR below 0.05, an odds ratio above 5, and a productive frequency above 0.1% in at least two of three replicate wells were required for clones to be considered positive. Clonotypes that were significantly expanded in both SARS-CoV-2 spike wells and at least one common cold coronavirus spike condition were defined as cross-reactive. Similarity between CDR3 sequences was evaluated in R version 3.6.1 using Levenshtein distances (stringdist) and unrooted phylogenetic trees (ape). TCRdb reran the public reads through fastp at Q25 and MiXCR, keeping productive beta chains. Every distinct CDR3 protein forms one entry, paired with its most common genes and DNA. Clone size and V and J calls follow TCRdb, not the original study. In this sample the table shows about 18,000 distinct CDR3 sequences, approximately 49% of which occur a single time. The ten largest clones take up approximately 13% of the sample.

According to the germline V gene (reference sequence), CDR1 reads DFQATT and CDR2 reads SNEGSKA. Spanning cysteine to phenylalanine, the CDR3 consists of 15 amino acids. The entry retains the CDR3 DNA only, 45 bases that are in frame from base 1. Germline trimming: 1 base from V, 3 bases from J; junction bases outside gene matches: 6. Source material: CD4+ T cells from blood, cultured in vitro. The chain employs TRBV20-1 and TRBJ1-5, with TRBD1 identical over 7 junction bases. The clonotype originates from a human donor who had recovered from COVID-19. At the DNA level, the sequence is TGCAGTGCTAGAGCCGGGACAGCTTCCAATCAGCCCCAGCATTTT. Translation gives CSARAGTASNQPQHF.